Below are 9 T cell receptor beta chains sequenced from a single sample in a study of blood T cell repertoires in COVID-19. Measured with immunoSEQ multiplex PCR; TCRdb has only the in-frame clones, and not every one. The sample carries 40,000 to 55,000 clones, around 90% recorded once. The sequencing input was peripheral blood. The receptors here all came from a middle-aged man with active COVID-19.

The chain carries TRBV7-2 and TRBJ1-6; 7 positions agree with TRBD1. Per the germline V gene, CDR1 is SGHTA and CDR2 is FQGNSA. V was clipped by 5 bases and J by 4 bases; unmatched bases: 5. CDR3 length equals 15 residues. CDR3 amino acids: CASSPRGQYNSPLHF. In DNA, the CDR3 is TGTGCCAGCAGCCCGAGGGGACAGTATAATTCACCCCTCCACTTT.

The chain links TRBV14 to TRBJ2-3; 9 bases are shared with TRBD1. Germline CDR1 reads SGHDN; CDR2 reads FVKESK. V lost 4 bases and J lost 4; bases outside the gene matches: 12. The CDR3 runs to 17 residues. CDR3 protein: CASSLRQGVALADTQYF. The CDR3 region has the DNA TGTGCCAGCAGCCTTAGACAGGGGGTCGCCCTGGCAGATACGCAGTATTTT.

Here the CDR3 reads CASSLMGGEKLFF. As DNA, the CDR3 is TGCGCCAGCAGCTTGATGGGAGGTGAAAAACTGTTTTTT. The chain employs TRBV5-1 and TRBJ1-4; D is uncertain. Looked up from germline, CDR1 is SGHRS and CDR2 is YFSETQ. The CDR3 has 13 amino acids. The V end was cut by 1 base, the J end by 7 bases, with 8 bases between. Full variable domain (missing parts from reference TRBV5-1 and TRBJ1-4): KAGVTQTPRYLIKTRGQQVTLSCSPISGHRSVSWYQQTPGQGLQFLFEYFSETQRNKGNFPGRFSGRQFSNSRSEMNVSTLELGDSALYLCASSLMGGEKLFFGSGTQLSVL.

This rearrangement joins TRBV6-5 to TRBJ1-2; D call uncertain. The CDR3 runs to 15 residues. Germline V gene data show CDR1 as MNHEY and CDR2 as SVGAGI. Trimming stripped 6 bases from V and 4 bases from J, with 18 bases between. CDR3: CASSLTGFGGYGYTF. In nucleotides, the CDR3 is TGTGCCAGCAGCCTAACGGGGTTCGGAGGCTATGGCTACACCTTC.

V usage is TRBV6-1 and J usage is TRBJ1-1; TRBD1 is a possible D gene (6 bases). This CDR3 comprises 14 residues. V shed 0 bases and J shed 11 bases, with 16 bases lying between them. Germline loops: CDR1 MNHNS, CDR2 SASEGT. DNA of the CDR3: TGTGCCAGCAGTGAAGCGGGAGGGGGGGCGAAGGCTTTCTTT. Translation: CASSEAGGGAKAFF.

This chain uses TRBV12-3 or TRBV12-4 with TRBJ2-7; D call uncertain. The CDR3 loop spans 12 amino acids. V was clipped by 3 bases and J by 6 bases, with 9 bases between them. The CDR3 sequence is CASSFSLGEQYF. In nucleotides, the CDR3 is TGTGCCAGCAGTTTTAGTCTCGGCGAGCAGTACTTC.

V is TRBV21-1 and J is TRBJ2-3; the tabulated D call, TRBD2, remains unverified against the DNA. TRBV21-1 is annotated as a pseudogene. The CDR3 is made up of 17 amino acids. In nucleotides, the CDR3 is TGTGCCAGCAATTGTCCTAGCGGGAGTCCCCGGTCACATACGCAGTATTTT. Translated: CASNCPSGSPRSHTQYF.

The CDR3 loop reads CASIQGVKSTEAFF. In DNA form, the CDR3 reads TGTGCCAGCATTCAAGGGGTAAAAAGTACTGAAGCTTTCTTT. This chain connects TRBV27 to TRBJ1-1, with TRBD1 as a possible D gene (5 bases). Trimming removed 7 bases at V and 5 bases at J, with 17 bases between. The V gene's germline CDR1 is MNHEY and CDR2 SMNVEV (reference sequence). The CDR3 consists of 14 residues.

This clone appeared a single time. J is TRBJ1-5 and V is TRBV14, with D possibly matching TRBD1 (5 bases). With 4 bases removed from V and 5 bases from J, the gap between germline ends came to 9 bases. The CDR3 has 13 amino acids. Looked up from germline, CDR1 is SGHDN and CDR2 is FVKESK. The CDR3 nucleotides are TGTGCCAGCAGCCGCGACAGTTATCAGCCCCAGCATTTT. This codes for CASSRDSYQPQHF.